What follows are 23 T cell receptor beta chains derived from one specimen sequenced in a study of blood T cell repertoires in COVID-19. The assay was immunoSEQ multiplex PCR, and TCRdb's table has in-frame clones only and misses some. The data show over 250,000 clones, with about 87% seen just once and approximately 5.3% held by the top ten. Sequenced: PBMCs or T cells enriched from blood (not recorded which). The source of these receptors is a woman in her thirties who had recovered from COVID-19.

V is TRBV7-3 and J is TRBJ2-3; TRBD2 matches 8 bases. Germline lookup yields CDR1 SGHTA and CDR2 FQGTGA. The V gene end was trimmed by 1 base and the J gene end by 2 bases; junction bases not matched to a gene: 5. The CDR3 is 16 amino acids. The CDR3 nucleotides are TGTGCCAGCAGCTTAAGGGTAGCGGGGACCACAGATACGCAGTATTTT. Translated, it gives CASSLRVAGTTDTQYF.

This chain links TRBV7-9 with TRBJ2-1; no definite D call. The CDR3 has 13 residues. CDR1 is SEHNR and CDR2 is FQNEAQ in the germline V gene (reference sequence). V was pared by 5 bases and J by 3 bases, with 8 bases between. CDR3 amino acids: CASSPASYNEQFF. CDR3 nucleotides: TGTGCCAGCAGCCCTGCTAGCTACAATGAGCAGTTCTTC.

This clone was counted a few times. The rearrangement uses TRBV5-4 and TRBJ2-1; 7 nucleotides agree with TRBD1. With V trimmed by 4 bases and J by 4 bases, 2 bases remained unmatched. This CDR3 contains 13 residues. Germline V gene sequence: CDR1 SGHNT, CDR2 YYREEE (reference sequence). CDR3 residues: CASSKGQYNEQFF. The DNA for the CDR3 is TGTGCCAGCAGCAAGGGACAGTACAATGAGCAGTTCTTC.

The V and J genes are TRBV27 and TRBJ2-7, with D possibly matching TRBD1 (5 bases). Trimming removed 4 bases from V and 1 base from J, with 8 bases in between. The CDR3 contains 13 residues. The germline CDR1 and CDR2 sequences are MNHEY and SMNVEV (reference sequence). The CDR3 loop is CASSSGFSYEQYF. The DNA of the CDR3 is TGTGCCAGCAGTTCAGGGTTTTCCTACGAGCAGTACTTC.

This clone was picked up one time. The chain joins TRBV9 to TRBJ2-2, with a tentative D call TRBD1 (5 bases). The length of the CDR3 is 16 residues. Germline assignment: CDR1 SGDLS and CDR2 YYNGEE. The V end was cut by 6 bases, the J end by 8 bases, with 23 bases between. The CDR3 DNA sequence: TGTGCCAGCATCGTGACAGAGGCCACGAGATGGGGGGAGCTGTTTTTT. It yields the protein CASIVTEATRWGELFF. Based on the CDR3 plus reference TRBV9 and TRBJ2-2, the full variable domain is DSGVTQTPKHLITATGQRVTLRCSPRSGDLSVYWYQQSLDQGLQFLIQYYNGEERAKGNILERFSAQQFPDLHSELNLSSLELGDSALYFCASIVTEATRWGELFFGEGSRLTVL.

This clone was detected only once. The chain recombines TRBV10-2 with TRBJ2-3; TRBD1 matches at 10 bases. The germline V gene encodes CDR1 WSHSY and CDR2 SAAADI. The junction had 5 bases not matched to a gene; V was cut back by 5 bases and J by 3 bases. This CDR3 has 15 residues. The CDR3 reads CASSRTGGRTDTQYF. The CDR3 DNA reads as TGCGCCAGCAGTAGGACAGGGGGAAGGACAGATACGCAGTATTTT.

The genes are TRBV5-1 and TRBJ1-1; a possible D gene is TRBD1 (6 bases). The ends were cut back, 2 bases at V and 4 bases at J, with 9 bases in the middle. From germline, CDR1 is SGHRS and CDR2 YFSETQ. The CDR3 covers 13 residues. The CDR3 DNA reads TGCGCCAGCAGCTTAAGCAGGGGCACTGAAGCTTTCTTT. Translated, it gives CASSLSRGTEAFF.

CDR3 DNA sequence: TGTGCCAGCAGTTACTCAGGGGGGGCCAGGGCGTACTTC. Protein: CASSYSGGARAYF. J is TRBJ2-7 and V is TRBV6-2 or TRBV6-3; D may be TRBD2 (7 bases). Trimming stripped 0 bases from V and 12 bases from J, with 15 bases between. From germline, CDR1 is MNHEY and CDR2 SVGEGT. The CDR3 runs to 13 residues.

The chain recombines TRBV5-1 with TRBJ1-5, with 9 nucleotides matching TRBD1. The CDR3 totals 16 residues. The ends lost 0 bases at V and 2 bases at J; junction bases unmatched: 3. Germline assignment: CDR1 SGHRS and CDR2 YFSETQ. This chain's CDR3 is CASSLGDREGNQPQHF. In DNA, the CDR3 is TGCGCCAGCAGCTTGGGGGACAGGGAGGGCAATCAGCCCCAGCATTTT.

The gene calls are TRBV27 and TRBJ2-3; 13 nucleotides line up with TRBD2. Germline-derived CDR1 and CDR2 are MNHEY and SMNVEV (reference sequence). J was trimmed by 2 bases and V by 1 base; bases with no gene match: 3. CDR3 length: 17 residues. CDR3 sequence (DNA): TGTGCCAGCAGTTTATACGGGACTAGCGGGGTCACAGATACGCAGTATTTT. It specifies CASSLYGTSGVTDTQYF.

The V gene is TRBV5-1, the J gene TRBJ1-2; 8 bases agree with TRBD1. With 4 bases clipped from V and 7 bases from J, the junction kept 6 bases outside the gene matches. The CDR3 consists of 13 residues. CDR1 SGHRS and CDR2 YFSETQ come from the germline V gene. The CDR3 sequence: CASSPTGGLGYTF. The CDR3 DNA reads TGCGCCAGCAGCCCCACAGGGGGACTTGGCTACACCTTC.

This clone was picked up a small number of times. V usage is TRBV30 and J usage is TRBJ1-5, with a weak D call TRBD1 (6 bases). V lost 4 bases to trimming and J lost 5 bases, with 15 bases between them. CDR3 length equals 14 residues. Germline V lookup: CDR1 GTSNPN, CDR2 SVGIG (reference sequence). CDR3: CAWTKDRNDQPQHF. The CDR3 coding sequence is TGTGCCTGGACCAAAGACAGGAACGATCAGCCCCAGCATTTT.

This chain joins TRBV13 and TRBJ2-3; TRBD2 matches 10 bases. CDR3 length: 15 amino acids. J lost 8 bases, V lost 4 bases, and 9 bases had no gene match. Germline CDR1 is PRHDT and CDR2 is FYEKMQ (reference sequence). For the CDR3, the DNA is TGTGCCAGCAGCTCAGGGGGACTAGCGAAGCCTACGCAGTATTTT. Encoded protein: CASSSGGLAKPTQYF.

The chain uses TRBV4-1 and TRBJ2-7; D perhaps matches TRBD1 (6 bases). CDR3 size: 13 residues. Deletions cut 4 bases from V and 0 bases from J, with 7 bases between. The germline V gene has CDR1 MGHRA and CDR2 YSYEKL. The DNA for the CDR3 is TGCGCCAGCAGCCGGGGGCGCTCCTACGAGCAGTACTTC. This sequence encodes CASSRGRSYEQYF.

V and J are TRBV7-2 and TRBJ2-7, with 7 bases that match TRBD2. After removal of 0 bases from V and 3 bases from J, the junction contained 8 bases not matched to a gene. The CDR3 totals 16 residues. Germline V gives CDR1 SGHTA, CDR2 FQGNSA. CDR3 in DNA: TGTGCCAGCAGCTTAGCGGGGGGGGTGATGGTCTACGAGCAGTACTTC. It yields the protein CASSLAGGVMVYEQYF.

The chain links TRBV19 to TRBJ1-5; D gene unclear. With 3 bases removed from V and 0 bases from J, the gap between germline ends came to 9 bases. CDR3 length: 15 amino acids. The V gene's germline CDR1 is LNHDA and CDR2 SQIVND (reference sequence). The CDR3 loop is CASSIKSYSNQPQHF. In nucleotides, the CDR3 is TGTGCCAGTAGTATTAAAAGCTATAGCAATCAGCCCCAGCATTTT.

The chain couples TRBV25-1 to TRBJ2-5; no clear D. CDR3 length equals 14 residues. V was pared by 1 base and J by 3 bases, with 9 bases between. Germline V lookup: CDR1 MGHDK, CDR2 SYGVNS. The CDR3, as DNA: TGTGCCAGCAGTGAATGGGCTGAGAAAGAGACCCAGTACTTC. Translated: CASSEWAEKETQYF.

V usage is TRBV20-1 and J usage is TRBJ2-1, with a tentative D call TRBD2 (7 bases). Germline CDR1 and CDR2: DFQATT and SNEGSKA (reference sequence). V was pared by 8 bases and J by 7 bases, with 12 bases between. The CDR3 extends over 11 amino acids. CDR3 nucleotides: TGCAGTTACAGGGAGGGGAATGAGCAGTTCTTC. Its translation is CSYREGNEQFF.

This clone showed up just a few times. J is TRBJ1-2 and V is TRBV5-6; no definite D call. The CDR3 contains 14 residues. V lost 2 bases and J 0 bases, leaving 8 bases between the germline ends. Germline-derived CDR1 and CDR2 are SGHDT and YYEEEE. The CDR3 loop reads CASSFSSANYGYTF. For the CDR3, the DNA is TGTGCCAGCAGCTTTTCCTCAGCTAACTATGGCTACACCTTC.

Note on this clone: A read error may account for a junction end that differs from germline. V gene TRBV29-1 combines with J gene TRBJ1-2, with 10 bases fitting TRBD1. There are 11 residues in the CDR3. Germline CDR1 is SQVTM and CDR2 is ANQGSEA. The CDR3 spells CSGTGGYGYTF. CDR3 nucleotides: TGCAGCGGGACAGGGGGATATGGTTACACCTTC.

The chain links TRBV7-2 to TRBJ2-1; TRBD1 aligns across 7 bases. This CDR3 region has 15 residues. V lost 1 base and J lost 9; bases outside the gene matches: 9. Germline V gives CDR1 SGHTA, CDR2 FQGNSA. The CDR3 bases are TGTGCCAGCAGCTTAGAGGCGGACAGGTATGCTGAGCAGTTCTTC. It specifies CASSLEADRYAEQFF.

The chain couples TRBV28 to TRBJ1-1, with 10 bases aligning to TRBD1. V was clipped by 5 bases and J by 3 bases; unmatched bases: 9. CDR3 size: 16 residues. Germline assignment: CDR1 MDHEN and CDR2 SYDVKM. CDR3 nucleotide sequence: TGTGCCAGCAGTCAGACAGGGGGCGGTAGCGACACTGAAGCTTTCTTT. Amino acids: CASSQTGGGSDTEAFF.

The chain uses TRBV4-3 and TRBJ2-1, with 10 bases matching TRBD2. This CDR3 comprises 16 residues. Germline CDR1 reads LGHNA; CDR2 reads YSLEER. V lost 0 bases, J lost 6 bases, and 5 bases stayed unmatched. The CDR3 region has the DNA TGCGCCAGCAGCCAAGAAGGGGCTAGCGGGGGCAATGAGCAGTTCTTC. It yields the protein CASSQEGASGGNEQFF.